The 22 T cell receptor beta chains below come from one sample, sequenced in a study of blood T cell repertoires in COVID-19. Only in-frame clones appear in the TCRdb table, and some are missing; sequencing was by immunoSEQ multiplex PCR. The data hold about 300,000 clones, with under 90% observed a single time. Sequencing input: PBMCs or T cells enriched from blood (not recorded which). The receptor source for this set is a woman aged 18-29 years who had recovered from COVID-19.

The chain uses TRBV3-1 (or the pseudogene TRBV3-2) and TRBJ1-2; D uncertain. The ends were cut back, 1 base at V and 1 base at J, with 4 bases in the middle. The CDR3 contains 13 residues. Germline V gives CDR1 LGHDT, CDR2 YNNKEL (reference sequence). In nucleotides, the CDR3 is TGTGCCAGCAGCCAAGCCCTTAACTATGGCTACACCTTC. Translating it yields CASSQALNYGYTF.

The chain carries TRBV7-9 and TRBJ2-7, with a tentative D call TRBD1 (6 bases). Germline CDR1 SEHNR, CDR2 FQNEAQ (reference sequence). The V end was cut by 5 bases, the J end by 4 bases, with 18 bases between. This CDR3 comprises 15 residues. The CDR3 loop is CASSPRTDRRYEQYF. As DNA, the CDR3 is TGTGCCAGCAGCCCACGGACAGACCGGCGATACGAGCAGTACTTC. The variable domain in full, with the rest retrieved from reference TRBV7-9 and TRBJ2-7, is DTGVSQNPRHKITKRGQNVTFRCDPISEHNRLYWYRQTLGQGPEFLTYFQNEAQLEKSRLLSDRFSAERPKGSFSTLEIQRTEQGDSAMYLCASSPRTDRRYEQYFGPGTRLTVT.

The chain couples TRBV30 to TRBJ2-7, with a weak D call TRBD1 (5 bases). Germline V gives CDR1 GTSNPN, CDR2 SVGIG (reference sequence). V lost 0 bases to trimming and J lost 1 base, with 7 bases between them. This CDR3 spans 13 amino acids. The CDR3 DNA is TGTGCCTGGAGTGTGACAGTATCCTACGAGCAGTACTTC. This gives the protein CAWSVTVSYEQYF.

This clone showed up many times. The chain employs TRBV27 and TRBJ2-5, with D maybe TRBD1 (6 bases). The CDR3 consists of 13 residues. The ends were cut back, 3 bases at V and 5 bases at J, with 10 bases in the middle. The V gene's germline CDR1 is MNHEY and CDR2 SMNVEV (reference sequence). CDR3 DNA: TGTGCCAGCAGTTTGGGGGCGGGTGAGACCCAGTACTTC. As protein: CASSLGAGETQYF.

The CDR3 DNA reads TGCGCCAGCAGCTTGGATGCAGGACGGGGGGACTACACCTTC. This sequence encodes CASSLDAGRGDYTF. V usage is TRBV5-1 and J usage is TRBJ1-2, with D tentatively TRBD1 (5 bases). CDR1 and CDR2 (germline): SGHRS, YFSETQ. The germline V and J ends were trimmed by 0 bases and 10 bases, with 16 bases remaining between them. The CDR3 extends over 14 amino acids.

The table lists this clone with a few counts. This chain links TRBV7-8 with TRBJ1-4; D gene ambiguous. V was trimmed by 1 base and J by 0 bases, leaving 6 bases between them. CDR1 is SGHVS and CDR2 is FQNEAQ in the germline V gene. CDR3 length equals 15 residues. CDR3 sequence (DNA): TGTGCCAGCAGCTTAGAGCTTGCAACTAATGAAAAACTGTTTTTT. It yields the protein CASSLELATNEKLFF.

This clone has a single count. The rearrangement links TRBV9 to TRBJ2-2; 7 bases agree with TRBD2. The CDR3 contains 15 residues. J gave up 4 bases and V 4 bases, and 7 bases lay outside the gene matches. CDR1 and CDR2 (germline): SGDLS, YYNGEE. The chain's CDR3 is CASSSGTVATGELFF. The CDR3 bases are TGTGCCAGCAGCAGCGGGACTGTAGCCACCGGGGAGCTGTTTTTT. Full variable domain (remainder filled in from reference TRBV9 and TRBJ2-2): DSGVTQTPKHLITATGQRVTLRCSPRSGDLSVYWYQQSLDQGLQFLIQYYNGEERAKGNILERFSAQQFPDLHSELNLSSLELGDSALYFCASSSGTVATGELFFGEGSRLTVL.

The chain joins TRBV5-8 to TRBJ1-1; D uncertain. This CDR3 has 14 amino acids. With 3 bases removed from V and 1 base from J, the gap between germline ends came to 10 bases. Per germline, CDR1 SGHTS and CDR2 YDEGEE. The CDR3 nucleotides read TGTGCCAGCAGCTCGGACTGGAGGAACACTGAAGCTTTCTTT. Its protein product is CASSSDWRNTEAFF.

This clone appeared once. V usage is TRBV7-9 and J usage is TRBJ1-3; D might be TRBD1 (6 bases). The length of the CDR3 is 14 residues. Germline values: CDR1 SEHNR, CDR2 FQNEAQ (reference sequence). Trimming removed 5 bases at V and 4 bases at J, with 12 bases between. CDR3 loop: CASSPRTAGNTIYF. The CDR3 bases are TGTGCCAGCAGCCCCCGGACAGCCGGAAACACCATATATTTT.

The V call is TRBV21-1, the J call TRBJ2-1; the D call of TRBD2 is as the table states it, not checked on the DNA. TRBV21-1 is termed a pseudogene. This CDR3 region has 14 residues. CDR3 in amino acids: CARCSGSSYNEQFF. The CDR3 bases are TGTGCCAGATGTTCCGGGAGCTCCTACAATGAGCAGTTCTTC.

This chain links TRBV12-3 or TRBV12-4 with TRBJ1-4; D is unclear. The CDR3 consists of 13 residues. V gave up 3 bases and J gave up 3 bases, with 5 bases separating them. The CDR3 nucleotides are TGTGCCAGCAGTTTTTGGCCTAATGAAAAACTGTTTTTT. It encodes CASSFWPNEKLFF.

This clone was seen once. CDR3 loop: CAISRDRIYNEQFF. The CDR3 DNA is TGTGCCATCAGCCGGGACAGGATCTACAATGAGCAGTTCTTC. V usage is TRBV10-3 and J usage is TRBJ2-1, with 8 bases that match TRBD1. With 6 bases clipped from V and 3 bases from J, the junction kept 4 bases outside the gene matches. Per the germline V gene, CDR1 is ENHRY and CDR2 is SYGVKD. This CDR3 region has 14 residues.

The chain combines TRBV27 with TRBJ1-6; TRBD1 is a possible D gene (6 bases). V was pared by 0 bases and J by 2 bases, with 26 bases between. Looked up from germline, CDR1 is MNHEY and CDR2 is SMNVEV (reference sequence). The CDR3 is 22 residues long. CDR3 region: CASSLSTQPGRWGGPYNSPLHF. CDR3 DNA sequence: TGTGCCAGCAGTTTATCGACACAACCGGGTCGTTGGGGGGGCCCCTATAATTCACCCCTCCACTTT.

The chain links TRBV2 to TRBJ2-7; 9 bases line up with TRBD1. The CDR3 spans 15 residues. Germline V lookup: CDR1 SNHLY, CDR2 FYNNEI. J lost 4 bases, V lost 3 bases, and 7 bases had no gene match. The DNA for the CDR3 is TGTGCCAGCAGTGATCGCGGGACAGGGCATTACGAGCAGTACTTC. It translates to CASSDRGTGHYEQYF.

The rearrangement uses TRBV5-1 and TRBJ1-1; tentative D call: TRBD1 (5 bases). V was cut by 2 bases and J by 12 bases, with 11 bases left in between. The length of the CDR3 is 11 residues. Germline V gene lookup returns CDR1 SGHRS and CDR2 YFSETQ. CDR3 in amino acids: CASSFSGQPFF. The CDR3, as DNA: TGCGCCAGCAGCTTTTCAGGGCAGCCTTTCTTT. Supplemented by reference TRBV5-1 and TRBJ1-1, the full variable domain reads KAGVTQTPRYLIKTRGQQVTLSCSPISGHRSVSWYQQTPGQGLQFLFEYFSETQRNKGNFPGRFSGRQFSNSRSEMNVSTLELGDSALYLCASSFSGQPFFGQGTRLTVV.

The chain is built from TRBV7-2 and TRBJ2-6; possibly TRBD1 for D (6 bases). The CDR3 sequence is 16 residues long. CDR1 is SGHTA and CDR2 is FQGNSA in the germline V gene. Trimming cost V 3 bases and J 4 bases, with 13 bases left between them. CDR3 residues: CASSLQQGSGANVLTF. The DNA of the CDR3 is TGTGCCAGCAGCTTGCAACAGGGCTCCGGGGCCAACGTCCTGACTTTC.

The chain links TRBV18 to TRBJ1-2, with a weak D call TRBD1 (5 bases). V was cut by 2 bases and J by 6 bases, with 13 bases left in between. This CDR3 has 14 residues. Per germline, CDR1 KGHSH and CDR2 LQKENI. CDR3 coding DNA: TGTGCCAGCTCACCAATGGGGCAGGGTGATGGCTACACCTTC. Translated: CASSPMGQGDGYTF.

This chain links TRBV29-1 with TRBJ1-1; the D is unclear. The germline V gene encodes CDR1 SQVTM and CDR2 ANQGSEA. V lost 4 bases and J 0 bases, leaving 6 bases between the germline ends. The CDR3 is made up of 12 amino acids. The CDR3 loop is CSVVEMNTEAFF. CDR3 in DNA: TGCAGCGTTGTCGAGATGAACACTGAAGCTTTCTTT.

The V gene is TRBV4-2, the J gene TRBJ2-7, with 8 bases that match TRBD1. Germline trimming cut 4 bases from V and 3 bases from J; bases unmatched to any gene: 26. The germline V gene has CDR1 LGHNA and CDR2 YNFKEQ. The CDR3 has 21 residues. CDR3 in DNA: TGTGCCAGCAGCCCTTTAAGGGCAGGGGGCAATAGCGAAATCACATACTACGAGCAGTACTTC. Translation gives CASSPLRAGGNSEITYYEQYF.

The chain carries TRBV7-9 and TRBJ2-7, with D hard to call. V was cut by 2 bases and J by 4 bases, with 9 bases left in between. Germline CDR1 is SEHNR and CDR2 is FQNEAQ (reference sequence). This CDR3 has 13 residues. For the CDR3, the DNA is TGTGCCAGCAGCTTAACCGCGAGTTACGAGCAGTACTTC. Translated, it gives CASSLTASYEQYF.

The chain has TRBV4-1 and TRBJ1-2, with 10 bases fitting TRBD1. The J segment lost 5 bases and the V segment lost 3 bases, leaving 9 bases of the junction unmatched. The CDR3 has 16 residues. Per the germline V gene, CDR1 is MGHRA and CDR2 is YSYEKL. The CDR3 region is CASSQPTRDRGYGYTF. The CDR3, as DNA: TGCGCCAGCAGCCAGCCAACCCGGGACAGGGGTTATGGCTACACCTTC.

The V call is TRBV7-8, the J call TRBJ2-7; 7 bases map to TRBD2. The CDR3 contains 16 residues. After removal of 4 bases from V and 2 bases from J, the junction contained 11 bases not matched to a gene. Germline lookup yields CDR1 SGHVS and CDR2 FQNEAQ. The CDR3 is CASSSGGGTTAYEQYF. The CDR3 DNA follows: TGTGCCAGCAGCTCCGGGGGAGGGACTACCGCCTACGAGCAGTACTTC.